This TCR beta chain appears in the sequencing data of a study of T cell responses to AZD1222 COVID-19 vaccine. Study overall: Some second doses came at about 4 weeks and others at about 12 weeks; these were pooled. Study findings and constraints: Two AZD1222 doses significantly raised spike-specific TCR breadth and depth over controls. Sampling captured repertoires only after the peak T cell response. Across spike, vaccine-associated CD4 TCRs were found, dominant at 160-218 and 743-854.

As regards this clone: Its antigen is as yet unknown.

The CDR3 spans 15 residues. Germline CDR1 is MNHEY and CDR2 is SVGAGI. V shed 8 bases and J shed 0 bases, with 13 bases lying between them. The data were produced by immunoSEQ multiplex PCR, yet TCRdb's version contains in-frame clones alone and is incomplete. The data contain 110,000 to 150,000 clones, 92% of them singletons. The source material was peripheral blood, sampled on day 0 of AZD1222 vaccination. The source of this sequence is an adult in good health. This chain links TRBV6-5 with TRBJ2-2; weak D call: TRBD1 (5 bases). This CDR3 is CASRVDNANTGELFF. CDR3 bases: TGTGCCAGCCGAGTGGACAACGCGAACACCGGGGAGCTGTTTTTT.